The rows below give T cell receptor beta chains drawn from one sample of a study of blood T cell repertoires in COVID-19. TCRdb's table, derived via immunoSEQ multiplex PCR, lists solely in-frame clones and lacks some. The table includes more than 95,000 clones, approximately 82% detected once. Sample: peripheral blood. These receptors were obtained from a man between 60 and 75 years old with acute or convalescent COVID-19. Both conserved end residues are part of each CDR3. The D gene is left open where the match is weak. Only part of the rows carry a size: once, few, many, or a class if the clone is expanded.

J,size,D,V,CDR3,DNA
TRBJ1-1,NA,NA,TRBV19,CASSIRGTAFF,TGTGCCAGTAGTATTAGGGGGACGGCTTTCTTT
TRBJ1-1,once,NA,TRBV19,CASLDRNMNTEAFF,TGTGCCAGCCTGGACAGAAACATGAACACTGAAGCTTTCTTT
TRBJ1-4,NA,NA,TRBV30,CAWISRTVTNEKLFF,TGTGCCTGGATCTCCCGGACAGTAACTAATGAAAAACTGTTTTTT
TRBJ1-1,NA,TRBD1,TRBV7-3,CASSWTGRKNTEAFF,TGTGCCAGCAGCTGGACAGGGCGCAAGAACACTGAAGCTTTCTTT
TRBJ1-1,NA,TRBD1,TRBV5-5,CASSSTGASNTEAFF,TGTGCCAGCAGCAGTACAGGGGCCTCGAACACTGAAGCTTTCTTT
TRBJ2-3,NA,TRBD2,TRBV9,CASSVPGTSGTDTQYF,TGTGCCAGCAGCGTTCCAGGGACTAGCGGGACAGATACGCAGTATTTT
TRBJ1-4,NA,NA,TRBV7-9,CASSLATTGIYEKLFF,TGTGCCAGCAGCTTAGCGACCACAGGGATCTATGAAAAACTGTTTTTT
TRBJ1-1,NA,NA,TRBV28,CASSLWTAGNTEAFF,TGTGCCAGCAGTTTATGGACAGCCGGAAACACTGAAGCTTTCTTT
TRBJ1-5,NA,TRBD1,TRBV5-1,CASSGQDRGGIASGNQPQHF,TGCGCCAGCAGCGGACAGGACAGGGGGGGCATTGCTTCTGGCAATCAGCCCCAGCATTTT
TRBJ1-1,NA,NA,TRBV2,CASSEGGGTAFSTEAFF,TGTGCCAGCAGCGAAGGGGGGGGGACCGCTTTTAGCACTGAAGCTTTCTTT
TRBJ1-5,NA,TRBD1,TRBV6-5,CASSPGTGGQPQHF,TGTGCCAGCAGCCCCGGGACAGGGGGTCAGCCCCAGCATTTT
TRBJ1-4,NA,TRBD1,TRBV24-1,CATSEPVGTGDEKLFF,TGTGCCACCAGTGAACCGGTGGGGACAGGGGATGAAAAACTGTTTTTT
TRBJ1-2,NA,NA,TRBV30,CAWRRQNFNYGYTF,TGTGCCTGGAGGCGACAGAACTTTAACTATGGCTACACCTTC
TRBJ2-5,NA,NA,TRBV12-5,CASGLGGLKETQYF,TGTGCTAGTGGTTTGGGGGGGCTCAAAGAGACCCAGTACTTC